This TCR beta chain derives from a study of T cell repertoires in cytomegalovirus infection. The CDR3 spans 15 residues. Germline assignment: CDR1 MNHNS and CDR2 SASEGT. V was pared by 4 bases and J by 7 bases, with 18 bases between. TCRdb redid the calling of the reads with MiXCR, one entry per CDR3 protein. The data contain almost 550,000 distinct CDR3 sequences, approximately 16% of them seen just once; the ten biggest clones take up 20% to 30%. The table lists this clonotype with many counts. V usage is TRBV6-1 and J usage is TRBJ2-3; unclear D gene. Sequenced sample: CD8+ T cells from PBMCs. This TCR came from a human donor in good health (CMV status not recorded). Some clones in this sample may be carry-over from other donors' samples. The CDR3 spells CASSVSSFPVNTQYF. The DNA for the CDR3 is TGTGCCAGCAGTGTGAGCTCCTTCCCTGTCAATACGCAGTATTTT.